This T cell receptor (beta chain) was captured in a study of PD-1 blockade in classical Hodgkin lymphoma. For the study at large: Intravenous nivolumab at 3 mg/kg was given to patients every 2 weeks. Study-level findings and limits: Still unresolved is the cause of the repertoire differences, which may be disease activity or prior therapy. CD4+ TCR diversity climbed significantly by C4D1, unlike CD8+ TCR diversity.

After autologous stem cell transplantation all patients relapsed, and prior brentuximab vedotin exposure differed between cohorts. In germline, CDR1 is MNHEY, CDR2 SMNVEV (reference sequence). CDR3 size: 11 residues. V was trimmed by 6 bases and J by 1 base, leaving 3 bases between them. Regarding this clone: The target antigen is unknown.

Sequenced by immunoSEQ multiplex PCR; TCRdb stores in-frame clones only, minus some. The table has 98,000 or so clones, about 88% seen once; the top ten hold about 20%. The TCR originated in a human donor with classical Hodgkin lymphoma. The chain couples TRBV27 to TRBJ1-1, with D unresolved. The sample in question was peripheral blood mononuclear cells (PBMCs), obtained before the second cycle of nivolumab. CDR3 DNA: TGTGCCAGCAGCGGGAACACTGAAGCTTTCTTT. Its protein is CASSGNTEAFF.